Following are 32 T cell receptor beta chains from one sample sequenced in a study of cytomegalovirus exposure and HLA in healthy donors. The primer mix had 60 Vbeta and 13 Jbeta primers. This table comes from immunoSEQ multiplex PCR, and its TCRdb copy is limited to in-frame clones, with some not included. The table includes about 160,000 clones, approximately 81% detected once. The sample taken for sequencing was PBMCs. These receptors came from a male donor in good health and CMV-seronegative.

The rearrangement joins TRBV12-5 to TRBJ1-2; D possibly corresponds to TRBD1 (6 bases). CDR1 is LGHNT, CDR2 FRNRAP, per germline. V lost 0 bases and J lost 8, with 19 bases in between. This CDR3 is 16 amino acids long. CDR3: CASGLVPGTSVRGYTF. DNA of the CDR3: TGTGCTAGTGGTTTGGTACCAGGGACATCTGTAAGGGGCTACACCTTC.

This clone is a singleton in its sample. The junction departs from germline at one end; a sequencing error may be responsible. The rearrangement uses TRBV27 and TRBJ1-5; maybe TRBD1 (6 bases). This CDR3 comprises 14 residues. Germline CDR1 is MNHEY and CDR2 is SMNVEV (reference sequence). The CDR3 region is CASSRTDSNKPQHF. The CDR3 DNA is TGTGCCAGCAGCCGGACAGATAGCAATAAGCCCCAGCATTTT.

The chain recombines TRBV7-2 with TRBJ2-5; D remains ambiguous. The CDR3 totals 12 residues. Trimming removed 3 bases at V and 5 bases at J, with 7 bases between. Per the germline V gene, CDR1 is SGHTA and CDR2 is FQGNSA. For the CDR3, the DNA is TGTGCCAGCAGCTTTTCCCTGGAGACCCAGTACTTC. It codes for CASSFSLETQYF.

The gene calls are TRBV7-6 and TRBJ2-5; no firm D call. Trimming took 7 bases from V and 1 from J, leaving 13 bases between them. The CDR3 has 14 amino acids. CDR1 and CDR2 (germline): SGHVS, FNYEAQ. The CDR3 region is CASTREPRQETQYF. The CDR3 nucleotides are TGTGCCAGCACTAGAGAGCCCCGCCAAGAGACCCAGTACTTC.

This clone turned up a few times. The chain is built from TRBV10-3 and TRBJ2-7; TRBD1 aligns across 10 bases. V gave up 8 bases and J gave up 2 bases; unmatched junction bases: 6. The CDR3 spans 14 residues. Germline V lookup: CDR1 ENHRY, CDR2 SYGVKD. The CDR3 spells CAIASGQGPYEQYF. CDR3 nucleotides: TGTGCCATCGCGTCGGGACAGGGGCCCTACGAGCAGTACTTC.

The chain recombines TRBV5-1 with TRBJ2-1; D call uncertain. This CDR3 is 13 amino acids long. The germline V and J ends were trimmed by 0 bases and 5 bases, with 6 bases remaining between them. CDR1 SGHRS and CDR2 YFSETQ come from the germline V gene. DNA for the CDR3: TGCGCCAGCAGCTTGGTTACAGACAATGAGCAGTTCTTC. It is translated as CASSLVTDNEQFF.

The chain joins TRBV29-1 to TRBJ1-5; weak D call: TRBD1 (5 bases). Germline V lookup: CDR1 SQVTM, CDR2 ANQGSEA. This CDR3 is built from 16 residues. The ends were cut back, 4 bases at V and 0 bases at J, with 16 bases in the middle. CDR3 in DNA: TGCAGCGTTGGGGGCCTCTATGGATATAGCAATCAGCCCCAGCATTTT. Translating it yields CSVGGLYGYSNQPQHF.

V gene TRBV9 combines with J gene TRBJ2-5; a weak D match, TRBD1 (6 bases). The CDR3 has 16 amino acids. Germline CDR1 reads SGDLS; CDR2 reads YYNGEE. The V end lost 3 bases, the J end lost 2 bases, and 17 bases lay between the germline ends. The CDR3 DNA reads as TGTGCCAGCAGCGCTGCCCAACAGGGAGATCAAGAGACCCAGTACTTC. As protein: CASSAAQQGDQETQYF.

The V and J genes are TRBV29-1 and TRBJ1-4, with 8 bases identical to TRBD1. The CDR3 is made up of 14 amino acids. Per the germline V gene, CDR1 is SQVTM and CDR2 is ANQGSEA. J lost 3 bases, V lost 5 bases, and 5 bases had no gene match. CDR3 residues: CSVTAGGSNEKLFF. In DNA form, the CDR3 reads TGCAGCGTTACCGCAGGGGGCTCTAATGAAAAACTGTTTTTT.

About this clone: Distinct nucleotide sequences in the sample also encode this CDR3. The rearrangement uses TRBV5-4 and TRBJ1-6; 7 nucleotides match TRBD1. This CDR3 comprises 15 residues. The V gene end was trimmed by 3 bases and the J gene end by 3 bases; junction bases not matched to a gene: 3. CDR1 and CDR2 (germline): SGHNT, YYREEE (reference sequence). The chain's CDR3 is CASSYNRGYNSPLHF. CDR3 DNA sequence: TGTGCCAGCAGCTACAACAGGGGCTATAATTCACCCCTCCACTTT.

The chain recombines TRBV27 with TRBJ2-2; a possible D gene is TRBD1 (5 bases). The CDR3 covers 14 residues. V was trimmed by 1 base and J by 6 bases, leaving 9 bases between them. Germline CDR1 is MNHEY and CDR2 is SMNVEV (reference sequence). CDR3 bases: TGTGCCAGCAGTTTATTGGGGCCCTCCGGGGAGCTGTTTTTT. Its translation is CASSLLGPSGELFF.

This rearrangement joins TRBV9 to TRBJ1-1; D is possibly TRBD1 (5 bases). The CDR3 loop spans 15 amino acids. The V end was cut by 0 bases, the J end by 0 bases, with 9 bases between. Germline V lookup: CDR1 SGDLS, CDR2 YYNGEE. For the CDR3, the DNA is TGTGCCAGCAGCGTAGTTGCAGGGATGAACACTGAAGCTTTCTTT. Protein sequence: CASSVVAGMNTEAFF.

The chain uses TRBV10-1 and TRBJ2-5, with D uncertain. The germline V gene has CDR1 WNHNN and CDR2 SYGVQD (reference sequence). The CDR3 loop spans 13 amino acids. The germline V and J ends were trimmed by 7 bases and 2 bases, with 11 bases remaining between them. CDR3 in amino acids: CASIPDKQETQYF. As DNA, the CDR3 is TGCGCCAGCATCCCCGACAAGCAAGAGACCCAGTACTTC.

CDR3 sequence: CASSFRGADTQYF. The CDR3 nucleotides read TGTGCCAGCAGCTTCAGGGGTGCAGATACGCAGTATTTT. This chain uses TRBV5-6 with TRBJ2-3; D perhaps matches TRBD1 (6 bases). The CDR3 contains 13 residues. Germline V gene sequence: CDR1 SGHDT, CDR2 YYEEEE. V was shortened by 2 bases and J by 4 bases, with 8 bases between the two germline ends. The entire variable domain, with the rest obtained from reference TRBV5-6 and TRBJ2-3, is as follows: DAGVTQSPTHLIKTRGQQVTLRCSPKSGHDTVSWYQQALGQGPQFIFQYYEEEERQRGNFPDRFSGHQFPNYSSELNVNALLLGDSALYLCASSFRGADTQYFGPGTRLTVL.

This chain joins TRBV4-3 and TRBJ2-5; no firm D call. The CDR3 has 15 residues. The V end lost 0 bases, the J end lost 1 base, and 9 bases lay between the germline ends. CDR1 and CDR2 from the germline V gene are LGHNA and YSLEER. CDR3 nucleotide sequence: TGCGCCAGCAGCCAAGATGGTTCCAGCCAAGAGACCCAGTACTTC. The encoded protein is CASSQDGSSQETQYF.

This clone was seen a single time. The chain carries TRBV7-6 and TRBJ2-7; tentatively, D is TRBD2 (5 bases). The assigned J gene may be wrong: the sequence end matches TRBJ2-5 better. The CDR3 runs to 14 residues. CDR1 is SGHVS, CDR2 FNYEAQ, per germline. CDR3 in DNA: TGTGCCAGCAGCGCGAGGGAGCACTGGGAGACCCAGTACTTC. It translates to CASSAREHWETQYF.

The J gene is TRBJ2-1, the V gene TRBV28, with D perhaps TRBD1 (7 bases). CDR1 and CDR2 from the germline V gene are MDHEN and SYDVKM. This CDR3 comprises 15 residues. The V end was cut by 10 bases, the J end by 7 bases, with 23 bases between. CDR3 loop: CATLLGGTATNEQFF. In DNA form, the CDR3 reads TGTGCCACCCTACTAGGCGGGACAGCTACTAATGAGCAGTTCTTC. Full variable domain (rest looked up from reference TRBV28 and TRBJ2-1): DVKVTQSSRYLVKRTGEKVFLECVQDMDHENMFWYRQDPGLGLRLIYFSYDVKMKEKGDIPEGYSVSREKKERFSLILESASTNQTSMYLCATLLGGTATNEQFFGPGTRLTVL.

CDR3 sequence (DNA): TGTGCCAGCAGTCTCACAGATACGCAGTATTTT. This translates into CASSLTDTQYF. J is TRBJ2-3 and V is TRBV28; D gene uncertain. CDR1 and CDR2 from the germline V gene are MDHEN and SYDVKM. The CDR3 runs 11 residues. The V end lost 5 bases, the J end lost 2 bases, and 2 bases lay between the germline ends.

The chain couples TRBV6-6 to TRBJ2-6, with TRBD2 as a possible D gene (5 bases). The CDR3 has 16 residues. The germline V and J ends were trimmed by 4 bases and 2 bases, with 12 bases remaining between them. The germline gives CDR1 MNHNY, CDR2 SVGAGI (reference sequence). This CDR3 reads CASSSHTSAGANVLTF. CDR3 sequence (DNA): TGTGCCAGCAGTTCCCATACTAGTGCTGGGGCCAACGTCCTGACTTTC.

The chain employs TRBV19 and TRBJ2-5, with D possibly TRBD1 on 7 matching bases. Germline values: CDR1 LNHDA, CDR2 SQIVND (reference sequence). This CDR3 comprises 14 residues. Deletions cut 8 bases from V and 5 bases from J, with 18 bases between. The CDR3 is CASSTSGGRETQYF. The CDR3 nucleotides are TGTGCCAGTTCTACTTCAGGGGGGCGTGAGACCCAGTACTTC. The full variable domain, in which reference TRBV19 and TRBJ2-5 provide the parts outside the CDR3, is DGGITQSPKYLFRKEGQNVTLSCEQNLNHDAMYWYRQDPGQGLRLIYYSQIVNDFQKGDIAEGYSVSREKKESFPLTVTSAQKNPTAFYLCASSTSGGRETQYFGPGTRLLVL.

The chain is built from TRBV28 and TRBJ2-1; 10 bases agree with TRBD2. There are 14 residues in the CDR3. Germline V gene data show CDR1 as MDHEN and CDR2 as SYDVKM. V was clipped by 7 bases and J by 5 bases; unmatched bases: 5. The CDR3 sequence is CASTPSGSHNEQFF. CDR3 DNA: TGTGCCAGCACACCTAGCGGGAGTCACAATGAGCAGTTCTTC. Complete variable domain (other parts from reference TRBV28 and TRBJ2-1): DVKVTQSSRYLVKRTGEKVFLECVQDMDHENMFWYRQDPGLGLRLIYFSYDVKMKEKGDIPEGYSVSREKKERFSLILESASTNQTSMYLCASTPSGSHNEQFFGPGTRLTVL.

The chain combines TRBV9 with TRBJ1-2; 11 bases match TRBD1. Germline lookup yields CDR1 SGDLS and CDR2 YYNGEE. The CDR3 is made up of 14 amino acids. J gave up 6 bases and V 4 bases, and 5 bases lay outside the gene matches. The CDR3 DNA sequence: TGTGCCAGCAGCAAGGGACAGGGGGAACATGGCTACACCTTC. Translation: CASSKGQGEHGYTF. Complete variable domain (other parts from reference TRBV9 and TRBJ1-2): DSGVTQTPKHLITATGQRVTLRCSPRSGDLSVYWYQQSLDQGLQFLIQYYNGEERAKGNILERFSAQQFPDLHSELNLSSLELGDSALYFCASSKGQGEHGYTFGSGTRLTVV.

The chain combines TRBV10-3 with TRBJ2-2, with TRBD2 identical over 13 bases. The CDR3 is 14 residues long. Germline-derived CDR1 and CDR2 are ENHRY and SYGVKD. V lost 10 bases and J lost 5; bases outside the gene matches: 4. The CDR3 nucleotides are TGTGCCACAGAGGGACTAGCGGGGACCGGGGAGCTGTTTTTT. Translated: CATEGLAGTGELFF.

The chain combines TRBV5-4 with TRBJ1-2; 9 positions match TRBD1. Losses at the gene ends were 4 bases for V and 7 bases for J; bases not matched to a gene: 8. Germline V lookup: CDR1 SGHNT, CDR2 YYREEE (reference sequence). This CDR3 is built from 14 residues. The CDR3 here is CASSQPGQGAGYTF. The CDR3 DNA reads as TGTGCCAGCAGCCAACCGGGACAGGGAGCTGGCTACACCTTC. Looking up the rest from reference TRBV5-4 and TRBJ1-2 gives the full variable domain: ETGVTQSPTHLIKTRGQQVTLRCSSQSGHNTVSWYQQALGQGPQFIFQYYREEENGRGNFPPRFSGLQFPNYSSELNVNALELDDSALYLCASSQPGQGAGYTFGSGTRLTVV.

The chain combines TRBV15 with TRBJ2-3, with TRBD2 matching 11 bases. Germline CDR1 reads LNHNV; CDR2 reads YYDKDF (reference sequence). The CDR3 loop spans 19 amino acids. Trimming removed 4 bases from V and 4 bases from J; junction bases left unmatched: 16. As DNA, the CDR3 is TGTGCCACCAGCACAGGGGTAACTAGCGGGAGCCGACACGCAGATACGCAGTATTTT. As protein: CATSTGVTSGSRHADTQYF.

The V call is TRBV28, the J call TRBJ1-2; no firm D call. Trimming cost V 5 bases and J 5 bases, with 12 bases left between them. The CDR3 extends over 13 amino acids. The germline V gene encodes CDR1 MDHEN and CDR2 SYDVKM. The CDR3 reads CASSLQWPYGYTF. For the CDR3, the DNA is TGTGCCAGCAGTCTTCAATGGCCTTATGGCTACACCTTC.

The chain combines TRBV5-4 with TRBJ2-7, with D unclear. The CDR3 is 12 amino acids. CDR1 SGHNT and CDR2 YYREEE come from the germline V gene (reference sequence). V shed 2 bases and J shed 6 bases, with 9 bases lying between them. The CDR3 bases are TGTGCCAGCAGCTTCTCAGGTGTCGAGCAGTACTTC. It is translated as CASSFSGVEQYF. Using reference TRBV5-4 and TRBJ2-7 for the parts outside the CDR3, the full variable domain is ETGVTQSPTHLIKTRGQQVTLRCSSQSGHNTVSWYQQALGQGPQFIFQYYREEENGRGNFPPRFSGLQFPNYSSELNVNALELDDSALYLCASSFSGVEQYFGPGTRLTVT.

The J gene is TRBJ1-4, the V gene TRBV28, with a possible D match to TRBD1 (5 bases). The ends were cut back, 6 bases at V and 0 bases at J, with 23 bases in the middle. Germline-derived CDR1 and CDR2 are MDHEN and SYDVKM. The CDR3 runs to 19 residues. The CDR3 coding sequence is TGTGCCAGCAGCTTACTCTGGGGGGGAGGGGACGCAACTAATGAAAAACTGTTTTTT. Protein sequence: CASSLLWGGGDATNEKLFF.

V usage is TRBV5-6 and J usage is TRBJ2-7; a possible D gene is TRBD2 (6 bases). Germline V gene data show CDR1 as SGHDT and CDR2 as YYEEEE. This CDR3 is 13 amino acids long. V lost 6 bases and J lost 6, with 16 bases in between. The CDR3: CASNWELGGEQYF. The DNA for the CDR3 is TGTGCCAGCAACTGGGAGCTGGGGGGCGAGCAGTACTTC.

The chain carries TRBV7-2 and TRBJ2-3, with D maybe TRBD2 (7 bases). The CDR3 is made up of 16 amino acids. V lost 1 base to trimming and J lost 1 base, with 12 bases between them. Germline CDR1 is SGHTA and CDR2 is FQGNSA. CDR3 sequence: CASSLVGGVGTDTQYF. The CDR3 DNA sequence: TGTGCCAGCAGCTTAGTAGGGGGGGTTGGCACAGATACGCAGTATTTT.

In DNA, the CDR3 is TGTGCCTGGGGGACTAGCACAGATACGCAGTATTTT. Protein: CAWGTSTDTQYF. The rearrangement uses TRBV30 and TRBJ2-3, with D possibly TRBD2 on 6 matching bases. The germline V gene encodes CDR1 GTSNPN and CDR2 SVGIG (reference sequence). The CDR3 has 12 amino acids. Trimming took off 5 bases at V and 0 bases at J, with 6 bases between the two ends.

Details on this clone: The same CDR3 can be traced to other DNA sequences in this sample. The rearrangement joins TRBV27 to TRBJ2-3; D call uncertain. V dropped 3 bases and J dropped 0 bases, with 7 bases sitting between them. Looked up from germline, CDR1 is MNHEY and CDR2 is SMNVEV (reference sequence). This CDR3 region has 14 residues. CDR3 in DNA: TGTGCCAGCAGTTTTTCCACTAGCACAGATACGCAGTATTTT. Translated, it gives CASSFSTSTDTQYF.